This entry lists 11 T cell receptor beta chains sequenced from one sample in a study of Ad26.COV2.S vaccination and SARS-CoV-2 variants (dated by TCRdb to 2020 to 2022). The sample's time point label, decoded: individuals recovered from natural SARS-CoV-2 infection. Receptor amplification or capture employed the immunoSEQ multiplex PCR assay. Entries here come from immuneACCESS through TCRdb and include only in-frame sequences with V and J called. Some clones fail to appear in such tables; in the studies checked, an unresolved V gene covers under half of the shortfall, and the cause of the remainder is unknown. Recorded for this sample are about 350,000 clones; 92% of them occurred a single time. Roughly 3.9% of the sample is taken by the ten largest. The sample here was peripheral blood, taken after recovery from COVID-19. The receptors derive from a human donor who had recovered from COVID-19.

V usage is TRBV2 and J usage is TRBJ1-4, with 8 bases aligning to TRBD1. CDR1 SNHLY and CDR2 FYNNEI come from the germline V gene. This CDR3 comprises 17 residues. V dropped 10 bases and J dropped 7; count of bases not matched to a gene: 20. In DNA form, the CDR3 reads TGTGCCACCAGAACAGGGGGAAATTTTAGGTCGCTTGAAAAACTGTTTTTT. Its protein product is CATRTGGNFRSLEKLFF.

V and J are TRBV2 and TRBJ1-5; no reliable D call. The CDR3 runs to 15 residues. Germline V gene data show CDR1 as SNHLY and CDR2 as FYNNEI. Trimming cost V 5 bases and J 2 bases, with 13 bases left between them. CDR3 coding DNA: TGTGCCAGCAGTTCTGGACCGGACGGCAATCAGCCCCAGCATTTT. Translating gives CASSSGPDGNQPQHF.

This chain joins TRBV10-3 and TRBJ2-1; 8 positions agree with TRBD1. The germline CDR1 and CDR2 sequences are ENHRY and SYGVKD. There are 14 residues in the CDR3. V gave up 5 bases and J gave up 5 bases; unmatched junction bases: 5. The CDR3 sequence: CAISYPGQDNEQFF. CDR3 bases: TGTGCCATCAGTTATCCGGGACAGGACAATGAGCAGTTCTTC.

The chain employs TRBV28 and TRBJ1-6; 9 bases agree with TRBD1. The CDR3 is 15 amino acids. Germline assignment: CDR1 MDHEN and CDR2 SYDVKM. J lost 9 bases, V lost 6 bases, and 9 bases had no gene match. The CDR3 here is CASRQQTGGTSPLHF. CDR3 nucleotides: TGTGCCAGCAGACAACAGACAGGGGGTACTTCACCCCTCCACTTT.

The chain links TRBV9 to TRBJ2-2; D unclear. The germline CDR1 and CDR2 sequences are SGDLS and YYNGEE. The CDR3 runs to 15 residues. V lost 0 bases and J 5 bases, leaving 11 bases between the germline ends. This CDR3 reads CASSVVSGWTGELFF. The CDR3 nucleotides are TGTGCCAGCAGCGTAGTCTCAGGTTGGACCGGGGAGCTGTTTTTT.

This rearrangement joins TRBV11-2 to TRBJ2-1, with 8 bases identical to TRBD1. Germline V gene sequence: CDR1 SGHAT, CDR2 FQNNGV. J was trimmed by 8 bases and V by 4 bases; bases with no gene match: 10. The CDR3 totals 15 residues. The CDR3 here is CASSYGQGNWDEQFF. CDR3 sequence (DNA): TGTGCCAGCAGCTATGGACAGGGAAATTGGGATGAGCAGTTCTTC.

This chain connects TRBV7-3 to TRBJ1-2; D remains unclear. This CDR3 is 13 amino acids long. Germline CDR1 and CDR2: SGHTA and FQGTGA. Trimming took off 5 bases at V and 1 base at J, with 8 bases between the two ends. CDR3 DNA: TGTGCCAGCAGCCCCGGCAGTAACTATGGCTACACCTTC. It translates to CASSPGSNYGYTF.

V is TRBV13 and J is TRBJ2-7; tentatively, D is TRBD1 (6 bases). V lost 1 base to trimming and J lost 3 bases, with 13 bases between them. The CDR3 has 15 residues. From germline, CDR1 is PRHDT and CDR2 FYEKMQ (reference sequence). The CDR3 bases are TGTGCCAGCAGCTTAGTGGGGGCCCTAAGCTACGAGCAGTACTTC. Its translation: CASSLVGALSYEQYF.

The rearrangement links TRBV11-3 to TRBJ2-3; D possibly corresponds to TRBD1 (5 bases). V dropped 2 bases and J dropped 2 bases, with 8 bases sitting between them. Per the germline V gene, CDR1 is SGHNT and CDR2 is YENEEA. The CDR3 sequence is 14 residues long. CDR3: CASSLQGDTDTQYF. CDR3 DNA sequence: TGTGCCAGCAGCTTACAGGGTGACACAGATACGCAGTATTTT.

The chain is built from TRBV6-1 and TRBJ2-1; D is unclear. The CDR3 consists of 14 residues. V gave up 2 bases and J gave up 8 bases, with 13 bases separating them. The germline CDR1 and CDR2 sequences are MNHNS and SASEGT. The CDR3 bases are TGTGCCAGCAGTGAATCTTACGATGCGGATGAGCAGTTCTTC. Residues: CASSESYDADEQFF.

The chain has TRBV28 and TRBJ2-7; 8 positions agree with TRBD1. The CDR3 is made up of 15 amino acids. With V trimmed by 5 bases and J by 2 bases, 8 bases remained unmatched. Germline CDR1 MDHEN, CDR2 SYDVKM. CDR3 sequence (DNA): TGTGCCAGCAGTGGCCGAGGACAGGGCACCTACGAGCAGTACTTC. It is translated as CASSGRGQGTYEQYF.